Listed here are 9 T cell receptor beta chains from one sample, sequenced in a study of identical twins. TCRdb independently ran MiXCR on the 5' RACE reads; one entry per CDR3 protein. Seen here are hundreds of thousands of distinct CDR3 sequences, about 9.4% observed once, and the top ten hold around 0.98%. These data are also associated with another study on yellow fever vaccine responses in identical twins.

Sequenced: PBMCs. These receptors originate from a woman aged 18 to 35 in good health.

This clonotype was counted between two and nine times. The CDR3 reads CASSFVGGGALQETQYF. As DNA, the CDR3 is TGTGCCAGCAGTTTCGTAGGCGGGGGAGCACTTCAAGAGACCCAGTACTTC. The chain joins TRBV12-3 or TRBV12-4 to TRBJ2-5; 7 bases are shared with TRBD2. The CDR3 sequence is 17 residues long. The ends lost 3 bases at V and 2 bases at J; junction bases unmatched: 12.

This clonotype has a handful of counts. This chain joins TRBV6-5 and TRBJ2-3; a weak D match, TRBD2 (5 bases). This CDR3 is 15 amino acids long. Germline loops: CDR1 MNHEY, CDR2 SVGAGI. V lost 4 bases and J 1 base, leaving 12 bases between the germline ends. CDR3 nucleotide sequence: TGTGCCAGCAGTTCCAACACACTAGGCACAGATACGCAGTATTTT. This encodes CASSSNTLGTDTQYF.

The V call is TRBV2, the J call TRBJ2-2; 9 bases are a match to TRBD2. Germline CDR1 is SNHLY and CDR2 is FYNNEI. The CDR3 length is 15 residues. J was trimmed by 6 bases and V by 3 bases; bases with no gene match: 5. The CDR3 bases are TGTGCCAGCAGTGAGAATAGCGGGAGCGCCGGGGAGCTGTTTTTT. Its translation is CASSENSGSAGELFF.

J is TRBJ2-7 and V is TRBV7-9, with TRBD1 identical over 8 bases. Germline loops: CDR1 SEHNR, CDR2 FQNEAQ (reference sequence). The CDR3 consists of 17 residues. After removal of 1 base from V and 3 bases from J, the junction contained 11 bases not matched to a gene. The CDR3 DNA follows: TGTGCCAGCAGCTTAGTCCTTGGACAGGGTGCTTACTACGAGCAGTACTTC. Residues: CASSLVLGQGAYYEQYF. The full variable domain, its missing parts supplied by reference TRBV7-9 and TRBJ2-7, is DTGVSQNPRHKITKRGQNVTFRCDPISEHNRLYWYRQTLGQGPEFLTYFQNEAQLEKSRLLSDRFSAERPKGSFSTLEIQRTEQGDSAMYLCASSLVLGQGAYYEQYFGPGTRLTVT.

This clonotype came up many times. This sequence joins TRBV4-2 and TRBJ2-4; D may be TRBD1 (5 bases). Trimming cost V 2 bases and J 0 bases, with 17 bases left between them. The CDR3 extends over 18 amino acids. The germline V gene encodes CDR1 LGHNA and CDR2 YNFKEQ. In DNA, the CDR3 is TGTGCCAGCAGCCAAAAGACGGGTCCGACAGTAGCCAAAAACATTCAGTACTTC. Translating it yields CASSQKTGPTVAKNIQYF.

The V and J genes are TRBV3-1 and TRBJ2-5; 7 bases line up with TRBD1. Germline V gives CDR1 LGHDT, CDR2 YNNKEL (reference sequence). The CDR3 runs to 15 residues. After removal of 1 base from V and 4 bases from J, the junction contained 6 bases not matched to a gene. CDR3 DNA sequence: TGTGCCAGCAGCCAAGTAGGGGGCGTAGGAGAGACCCAGTACTTC. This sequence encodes CASSQVGGVGETQYF.

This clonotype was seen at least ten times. The CDR3 is CSARDLAGGSYEQYF. CDR3 DNA sequence: TGCAGTGCTAGAGATCTAGCGGGGGGGTCCTACGAGCAGTACTTC. This chain links TRBV20-1 with TRBJ2-7; 12 bases line up with TRBD2. The junction had 1 base not matched to a gene; V was cut back by 0 bases and J by 1 base. The CDR3 consists of 15 residues. Germline V gene data show CDR1 as DFQATT and CDR2 as SNEGSKA (reference sequence).

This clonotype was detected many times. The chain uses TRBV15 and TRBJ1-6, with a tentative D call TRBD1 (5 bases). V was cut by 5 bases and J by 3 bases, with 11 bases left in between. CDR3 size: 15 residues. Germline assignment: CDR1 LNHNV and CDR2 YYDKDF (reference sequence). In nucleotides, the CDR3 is TGTGCCACCAGCTTACGGGACCGCTATAATTCACCCCTCCACTTT. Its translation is CATSLRDRYNSPLHF. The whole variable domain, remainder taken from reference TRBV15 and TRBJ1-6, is DAMVIQNPRYQVTQFGKPVTLSCSQTLNHNVMYWYQQKSSQAPKLLFHYYDKDFNNEADTPDNFQSRRPNTSFCFLDIRSPGLGDTAMYLCATSLRDRYNSPLHFGNGTRLTVT.

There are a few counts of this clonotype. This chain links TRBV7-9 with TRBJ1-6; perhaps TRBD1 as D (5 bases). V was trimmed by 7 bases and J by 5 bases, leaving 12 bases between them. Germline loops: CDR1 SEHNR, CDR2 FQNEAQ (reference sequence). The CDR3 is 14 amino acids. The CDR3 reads CASNLVQDNSPLHF. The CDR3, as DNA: TGTGCCAGCAACCTTGTACAGGATAATTCACCCCTCCACTTT.